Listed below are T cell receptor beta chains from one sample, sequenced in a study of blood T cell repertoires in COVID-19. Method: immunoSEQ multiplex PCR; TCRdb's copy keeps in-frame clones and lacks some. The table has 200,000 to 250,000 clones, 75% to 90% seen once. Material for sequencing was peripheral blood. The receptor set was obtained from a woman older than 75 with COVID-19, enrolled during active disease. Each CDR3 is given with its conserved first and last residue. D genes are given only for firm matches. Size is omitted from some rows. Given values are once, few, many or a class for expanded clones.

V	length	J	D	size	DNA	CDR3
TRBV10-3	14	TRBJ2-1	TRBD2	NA	TGTGCCATCAGTGAGTTAGGGCCCGTGCGGGAGCAGCTCTTC	CAISELGPVREQLF
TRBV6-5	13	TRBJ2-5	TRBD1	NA	TGTGCCAGCGGGACAGGGGGCGAACTGGCCCAGTACTTC	CASGTGGELAQYF
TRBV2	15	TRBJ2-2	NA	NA	TGTGCCAGCAGGGACTCTGACTTGCTCACCGGGGAGCTGTTTTTT	CASRDSDLLTGELFF
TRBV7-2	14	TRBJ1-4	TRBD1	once	TGTGCCAGCAGCCAGGGGGTCCGTAATGAAAAACTGTTTTTT	CASSQGVRNEKLFF
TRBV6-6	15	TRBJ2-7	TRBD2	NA	TGTGCCAGCAGTTGGCTAGCGGGAGTGAGCTACGAGCAGTACTTC	CASSWLAGVSYEQYF
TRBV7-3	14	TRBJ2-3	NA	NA	TGTGCCAGCAGCCCAGGGGGGAGCACAGATACGCAGTATTTT	CASSPGGSTDTQYF
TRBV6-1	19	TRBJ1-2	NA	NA	TGTGCCAGCACTGACCGACCGTGGCCCGAGGATTCCTTTAACTATGGCTACACCTTC	CASTDRPWPEDSFNYGYTF
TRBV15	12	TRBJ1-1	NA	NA	TGTGCCACCAGCGCTTTTGAGAGTGAAGCTTTCTTT	CATSAFESEAFF
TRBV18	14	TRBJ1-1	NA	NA	TGTGCCAGCTCACCACAGGGGGATGGGACTGAAGCTTTCTTT	CASSPQGDGTEAFF
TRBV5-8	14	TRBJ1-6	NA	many	TGTGCCAGCAGCTTGGAAGAAACGGGTTCACCCCTCCACTTT	CASSLEETGSPLHF
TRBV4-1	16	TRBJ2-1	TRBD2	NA	TGCGCCAGCAGCCAACCCGGGACTAGCGCCTACAATGAGCAGTTCTTC	CASSQPGTSAYNEQFF
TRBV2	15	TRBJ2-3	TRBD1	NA	TGTGCCAGCAGTGTAAGACAGGGGGCGGCAGATACGCAGTATTTT	CASSVRQGAADTQYF
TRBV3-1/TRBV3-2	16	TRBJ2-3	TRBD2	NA	TGTGCCAGCAGCCTCCAGCGGGGGGCCGGCACAGATACGCAGTATTTT	CASSLQRGAGTDTQYF
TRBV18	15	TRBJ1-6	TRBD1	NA	TGTGCCAGCTCACCCGGACAGGGCTATAATTCACCCCTCCACTTT	CASSPGQGYNSPLHF
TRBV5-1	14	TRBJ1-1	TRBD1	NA	TGCGCCAGCAGCTCCGGGACAGGGGGCACTGAAGCTTTCTTT	CASSSGTGGTEAFF
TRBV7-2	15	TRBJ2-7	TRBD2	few	TGTGCCAGCAGCCGGACGGGGACTAGCTCCTACGAGCAGTACTTC	CASSRTGTSSYEQYF
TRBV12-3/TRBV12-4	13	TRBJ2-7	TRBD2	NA	TGTGCCAGCAGCCTTCGGGGGGGGAACGAGCAGTACTTC	CASSLRGGNEQYF
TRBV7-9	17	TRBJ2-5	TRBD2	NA	TGTGCCAGCAGCTCCCCTAGCGGGGGCTCTCTCAGGGAGACCCAGTACTTC	CASSSPSGGSLRETQYF
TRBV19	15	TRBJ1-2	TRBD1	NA	TGTGCCAGTAGTGCATCGGGGACAGGGGGCTATGGCTACACCTTC	CASSASGTGGYGYTF
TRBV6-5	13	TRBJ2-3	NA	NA	TGTGCCAGCAGGGGGCCTGGGGTGGATACGCAGTATTTT	CASRGPGVDTQYF
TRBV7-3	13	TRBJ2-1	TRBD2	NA	TGTGCCAGCAGCTCACAGGGACTAGCGGAGCAGTTCTTC	CASSSQGLAEQFF
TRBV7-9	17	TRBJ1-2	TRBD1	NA	TGTGCCAGCAGAGGTAATGTAGGGGGCACAGCTAACTATGGCTACACCTTC	CASRGNVGGTANYGYTF
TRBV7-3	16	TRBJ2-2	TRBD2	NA	TGTGCCAGCAGCTCCTCCGGCGGGAGTTTGACCGGGGAGCTGTTTTTT	CASSSSGGSLTGELFF
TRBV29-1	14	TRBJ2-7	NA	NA	TGCAGCGTCCTGGGCGGAGGGAGCTCCTACGAGCAGTACTTC	CSVLGGGSSYEQYF
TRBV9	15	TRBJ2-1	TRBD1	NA	TGTGCCAGCAGCGTAGGACAGGGGGGCTACAATGAGCAGTTCTTC	CASSVGQGGYNEQFF
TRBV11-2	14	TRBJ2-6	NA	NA	TGTGCCAGCAGCCGTAGCTCTGGGGCCAACGTCCTGACTTTC	CASSRSSGANVLTF
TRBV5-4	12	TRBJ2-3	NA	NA	TGTGCCAGCAGATCGGGGACAGATACGCAGTATTTT	CASRSGTDTQYF
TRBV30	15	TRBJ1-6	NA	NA	TGTGCCTGGAGTGTACGGGGTACTCCTAATTCACCCCTCCACTTT	CAWSVRGTPNSPLHF
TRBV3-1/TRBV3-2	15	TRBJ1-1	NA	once	TGTGCCAGCAGCCCTCGGGGGGGACAGAACACTGAAGCTTTCTTT	CASSPRGGQNTEAFF
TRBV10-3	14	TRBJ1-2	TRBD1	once	TGTGCCATCCCGGGGGAGACAGGGGGCGGAGGCTACACCTTC	CAIPGETGGGGYTF
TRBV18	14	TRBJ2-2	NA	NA	TGTGCCAGCTCATCGCACGGGAACACCGGGGAGCTGTTTTTT	CASSSHGNTGELFF
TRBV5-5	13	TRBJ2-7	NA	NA	TGTGCCAGCAGCGGCGGGCCGAACTACGAGCAGTACTTC	CASSGGPNYEQYF
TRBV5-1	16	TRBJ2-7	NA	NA	TGCGCCAGCAGCTTAGGACAGAACGGTTGGTCCTACGAGCAGTACTTC	CASSLGQNGWSYEQYF
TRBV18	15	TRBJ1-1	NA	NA	TGTGCCAGCTCCCATTCCTCACAGGGCAACACTGAAGCTTTCTTT	CASSHSSQGNTEAFF
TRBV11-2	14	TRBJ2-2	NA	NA	TGTGCCAGCAGCTTCAGGGGGGCCCCCGGGGAGCTGTTTTTT	CASSFRGAPGELFF
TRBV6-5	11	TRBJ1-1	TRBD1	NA	TGTGCCAGCAGCCGGGACAGGGAAGCTTTCTTT	CASSRDREAFF
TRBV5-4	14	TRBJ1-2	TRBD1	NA	TGTGCCAGCAGCTTGGGGACAGGGAAGTTGGGCTACACCTTC	CASSLGTGKLGYTF
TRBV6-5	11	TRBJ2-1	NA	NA	TGTGCCAGCAGTTACGGCTTTGAGCAGTTCTTC	CASSYGFEQFF
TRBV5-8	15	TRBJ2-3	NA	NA	TGTGCCAGCAGCTTGCGGGGTTGGGGCACAGATACGCAGTATTTT	CASSLRGWGTDTQYF
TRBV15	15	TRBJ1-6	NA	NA	TGTGCCACCAGCAGAGATGGGGCTACCGGGTCACCCCTCCACTTT	CATSRDGATGSPLHF
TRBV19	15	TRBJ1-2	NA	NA	TGTGCCAGTAGTATAGATGCTGGGGGGATCTATGGCTACACCTTC	CASSIDAGGIYGYTF
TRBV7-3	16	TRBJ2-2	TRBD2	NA	TGTGCCAGCAGTTTGACTAGCGGAACTTACACCGGGGAGCTGTTTTTT	CASSLTSGTYTGELFF
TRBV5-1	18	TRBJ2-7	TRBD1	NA	TGCGCCAGCAGCTCGGGGACCCACGGGGACAGGGTTAAAGCCGAGCAGTACTTC	CASSSGTHGDRVKAEQYF
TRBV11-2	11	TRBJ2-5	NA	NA	TGTGCCAGCAGGCTAGGCGCCTCCCAGTACTTC	CASRLGASQYF
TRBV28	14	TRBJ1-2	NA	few	TGTGCCAGCAGTTTAGGGGGGAATCCTTATGGCTACACCTTC	CASSLGGNPYGYTF